This passage covers 10 T cell receptor beta chains from one sample sequenced in a study of T cells in Graves' hyperthyroidism and ophthalmopathy. RNA transcripts were the template for amplifying TCR beta CDR3 regions. The HTBI set primed first-round TCR CDR3 RT-PCR. TCRdb re-derived calls from the multiplex PCR reads in MiXCR, one entry per CDR3 protein. In the table there are 300,000 to 450,000 distinct CDR3 sequences, about a sixth of which are singletons. Sequenced: blood. The source of these receptors is a young woman with Graves' hyperthyroidism that later progressed to Graves' ophthalmopathy.

This clonotype was seen ten or more times. This chain uses TRBV20-1 with TRBJ1-2; a possible D gene is TRBD1 (5 bases). V was cut by 6 bases and J by 4 bases, with 9 bases left in between. Germline V gene sequence: CDR1 DFQATT, CDR2 SNEGSKA (reference sequence). This CDR3 has 11 amino acids. The CDR3 spells CSAIGVYGYTF. As DNA, the CDR3 is TGCAGTGCAATAGGGGTCTATGGCTACACCTTC.

At least ten counts were recorded for this clonotype. The rearrangement uses TRBV5-1 and TRBJ2-6, with D uncertain. There are 16 residues in the CDR3. Germline CDR1 SGHRS, CDR2 YFSETQ. Trimming pared 0 bases from V and 2 bases from J, leaving 9 bases between. This CDR3 is CASSLDLNPGANVLTF. CDR3 in DNA: TGCGCCAGCAGCTTGGATCTAAACCCTGGGGCCAACGTCCTGACTTTC.

This chain connects TRBV19 to TRBJ1-2; possible D gene TRBD1, 5 bases. There are 16 residues in the CDR3. V was cut by 5 bases and J by 4 bases, with 20 bases left in between. Per germline, CDR1 LNHDA and CDR2 SQIVND (reference sequence). CDR3 amino acids: CASSSSRGGARYGYTF. CDR3 DNA: TGTGCCAGTAGTTCCTCCCGGGGAGGGGCACGCTATGGCTACACCTTC.

This clonotype was found many times. The V and J genes are TRBV11-2 and TRBJ2-3; TRBD2 agrees at 10 bases. The J segment lost 0 bases and the V segment lost 6 bases, leaving 6 bases of the junction unmatched. The CDR3 runs 16 residues. Germline V gene lookup returns CDR1 SGHAT and CDR2 FQNNGV. The chain's CDR3 is CASSYGTSESTDTQYF. CDR3 in DNA: TGTGCCAGCAGTTACGGGACTAGCGAAAGCACAGATACGCAGTATTTT.

At least ten counts were recorded for this clonotype. The genes are TRBV20-1 and TRBJ2-3; D unclear. The germline V gene has CDR1 DFQATT and CDR2 SNEGSKA (reference sequence). V was shortened by 5 bases and J by 4 bases, with 16 bases between the two germline ends. This CDR3 contains 14 residues. In nucleotides, the CDR3 is TGCAGTGCTGTGAGTCGTGCCGGGCCAGATACGCAGTATTTT. Translated: CSAVSRAGPDTQYF.

The chain joins TRBV6-2 or TRBV6-3 to TRBJ2-4, with D unclear. V lost 5 bases, J lost 10 bases, and 9 bases lay in between. Germline V CDR1 and CDR2: MNHEY, SVGEGT. This CDR3 contains 11 residues. CDR3 protein: CASSILGIQYF. DNA of the CDR3: TGTGCCAGCAGTATACTTGGAATTCAGTACTTC.

V and J are TRBV14 and TRBJ2-1; 11 nucleotides match TRBD1. The germline gives CDR1 SGHDN, CDR2 FVKESK. V shed 4 bases and J 1 base; nucleotides not matched to a gene: 9. The CDR3 totals 18 residues. Here the CDR3 DNA reads TGTGCCAGCAGCCTCCGGGACAGGGGGTTTAGTTCCTACAATGAGCAGTTCTTC. Its translation: CASSLRDRGFSSYNEQFF.

This clonotype has a handful of counts. A much larger clone lies a single base off, so this may be a read error. The rearrangement links TRBV2 to TRBJ1-2; D call uncertain. Trimming left V 8 bases short and J 6 bases short, with 22 bases between. CDR3 length: 15 residues. Germline V gene lookup returns CDR1 SNHLY and CDR2 FYNNEI. This CDR3 reads CASGRGRAERDGYTF. As DNA, the CDR3 is TGTGCCAGCGGTCGAGGACGGGCTGAGAGAGATGGCTACACCTTC.

This clonotype came up many times. This chain joins TRBV20-1 and TRBJ2-3; D possibly corresponds to TRBD2 (6 bases). The V end lost 0 bases, the J end lost 2 bases, and 9 bases lay between the germline ends. The CDR3 is 14 residues long. Germline CDR1 and CDR2: DFQATT and SNEGSKA (reference sequence). The CDR3 loop is CSARDGLTTDTQYF. The CDR3 coding sequence is TGCAGTGCTAGAGACGGACTAACCACAGATACGCAGTATTTT.

This clonotype was detected ten times or more. This chain links TRBV20-1 with TRBJ1-5; tentatively, D is TRBD1 (6 bases). The CDR3 is 15 residues long. CDR1 DFQATT and CDR2 SNEGSKA come from the germline V gene (reference sequence). Trimming removed 2 bases from V and 0 bases from J, with 11 bases in between. CDR3 nucleotide sequence: TGCAGTGCTAGAAACAGGGATTATAGCAATCAGCCCCAGCATTTT. Protein sequence: CSARNRDYSNQPQHF.